The T cell receptor beta chain under discussion was sequenced for a study of T cell repertoires in cytomegalovirus infection. Study-level information: Public signatures in TCR beta pointed to CMV infection and matching HLA type. Study-wide results and caveats: Summed frequency of public TCR beta families distinguished CMV carriers with the relevant HLA. Ex vivo responses were dominated by HLA-C-restricted CMV-specific TCR beta clonotypes.

TCRdb called the reads again in MiXCR, with one record for every CDR3 protein. The sample includes 250,000 or so distinct CDR3 sequences, about 12% of them seen just once. CDR3 size: 14 residues. Trimming stripped 6 bases from V and 4 bases from J, with 17 bases between. CDR1 SQVTM and CDR2 ANQGSEA come from the germline V gene. To note about this clonotype: Its target is not known.

The sample was PBMCs. This TCR came from a human donor in good health (CMV status not recorded). Some clones in this sample may be carry-over from other donors' samples. The gene calls are TRBV29-1 and TRBJ2-3; D might be TRBD2 (7 bases). Written as DNA, the CDR3 is TGCAGCGTCCCTGGGGGGGCAGGGGCAGATACGCAGTATTTT. Its translation is CSVPGGAGADTQYF.